This T cell receptor beta chain was profiled in a study of T cells in women clearing cervical HPV infection. For the study at large: Blood came at first lesion visit for cases, post-clearance for controls. General study findings and limits: Repertoire richness, not evenness, was significantly elevated in CIN3+ cases versus controls.

Clones were sequenced by immunoSEQ multiplex PCR, and TCRdb holds only the in-frame ones, with some missing. Its table records about 39,000 clones. With respect to this clone: The antigen remains undetermined. Sequencing ends 3 residues short of the CDR3 end; the germline J gene provides the rest.

The CDR3 covers 13 residues. V gave up 7 bases and J gave up 1 base, with 10 bases separating them. Germline V CDR1 and CDR2: ENHRY, SYGVKD. The clonotype originates from a woman between 18 and 70 years old with a cervical HPV16 infection that either progressed to CIN3+ or cleared (not recorded which). Sequencing input: blood buffy coat. This sequence joins TRBV10-3 and TRBJ1-1; the D gene is possibly TRBD1 (5 bases). Here the CDR3 reads CAITWGGNTEAFF. Partial CDR3 DNA: TGTGCCATCACTTGGGGGGGGAACACTGAA.